These 5 T cell receptor beta chains originate from one sample sequenced in a study of CD8 T cells in ankylosing spondylitis. Findings and limits, study-wide: Seven or eight highly homologous variants made up a TCR beta motif, and this motif appeared characteristic of ankylosing spondylitis blood.

The antigens for these receptors are not known. TCRdb fed the 5' RACE reads into MiXCR, producing one record per CDR3 protein. Of more than 500,000 distinct CDR3 sequences listed, about 5.2% are singletons. Sequences were obtained from blood, either unsorted or a sorted T cell fraction (not recorded which). The receptor set was obtained from a male donor with ankylosing spondylitis.

This clonotype was recorded many times. This rearrangement joins TRBV7-9 to TRBJ2-7; D is possibly TRBD1 (5 bases). From germline, CDR1 is SEHNR and CDR2 FQNEAQ (reference sequence). The CDR3 sequence is 14 residues long. V was pared by 5 bases and J by 0 bases, with 11 bases between. The CDR3 sequence: CASSGQVSSYEQYF. The CDR3 nucleotides are TGTGCCAGCAGCGGACAAGTGAGCTCCTACGAGCAGTACTTC.

In this sample, this clonotype turned up many times. J is TRBJ1-6 and V is TRBV12-3 or TRBV12-4; tentatively, D is TRBD1 (6 bases). There are 14 residues in the CDR3. V was shortened by 2 bases and J by 9 bases, with 11 bases between the two germline ends. The CDR3 region has the DNA TGTGCCAGCAGTTTACGGGGGCTGGGTTCACCCCTCCACTTT. Its translation is CASSLRGLGSPLHF.

As to this clonotype: This CDR3 is missing its conserved last phenylalanine or tryptophan, likely due to a read error. The chain recombines TRBV9 with TRBJ2-1; no firm D call. CDR1 SGDLS and CDR2 YYNGEE come from the germline V gene. The V end was cut by 0 bases, the J end by 4 bases, with 8 bases between. The CDR3 covers 14 residues. CDR3 nucleotide sequence: TGTGCCAGCAGCGTAGTAACAGCTTACAATGAGCAGTTCTTA. Encoded protein: CASSVVTAYNEQFL.

This clonotype was seen at least ten times. This chain connects TRBV6-2 or TRBV6-3 to TRBJ2-7; D unclear. CDR3 size: 10 residues. Germline V gene lookup returns CDR1 MNHEY and CDR2 SVGEGT. Trimming took 10 bases from V and 4 from J, leaving 8 bases between them. The CDR3 here is CATRSYEQYF. The CDR3 DNA is TGTGCCACCCGCTCTTACGAGCAGTACTTC.

Ten or more counts support this clonotype. V gene TRBV4-3 combines with J gene TRBJ2-3, with a possible D match to TRBD1 (6 bases). V was cut by 2 bases and J by 5 bases, with 20 bases left in between. CDR1 and CDR2 from the germline V gene are LGHNA and YSLEER. The CDR3 runs 17 residues. The CDR3 DNA is TGCGCCAGCAGCCAATCTACAGGCACAGGGTTCATAGATACGCAGTATTTT. Protein sequence: CASSQSTGTGFIDTQYF.